This T cell receptor beta chain was identified during a study of blood T cell repertoires in COVID-19. The germline CDR1 and CDR2 sequences are MDHEN and SYDVKM. Trimming took 4 bases from V and 1 from J, leaving 13 bases between them. The CDR3 consists of 15 residues. Some clones are missing from TCRdb's copy, which holds only in-frame ones; the method was immunoSEQ multiplex PCR. The table has 55,000 or so clones, around three quarters seen once. The sample comprised peripheral blood. J is TRBJ1-1 and V is TRBV28; TRBD1 is a possible D gene (6 bases). The source of this sequence is a man aged 55 to 70 with acute or convalescent COVID-19. DNA for the CDR3: TGTGCCAGCAGTTCCGGACAGCCTTCGAACACTGAAGCTTTCTTT. Protein product: CASSSGQPSNTEAFF. Combining the CDR3 with reference TRBV28 and TRBJ1-1 gives the whole variable domain DVKVTQSSRYLVKRTGEKVFLECVQDMDHENMFWYRQDPGLGLRLIYFSYDVKMKEKGDIPEGYSVSREKKERFSLILESASTNQTSMYLCASSSGQPSNTEAFFGQGTRLTVV.